The 23 T cell receptor beta chains below all came from one sample that was sequenced in a study of CD8 T cells in Susac syndrome. RNA was extracted with the RNeasy kit, and a quantity of about 0.45 to 1 ug was reverse transcribed using random hexamers. Via MiXCR, TCRdb re-called the immunoSEQ multiplex PCR reads, giving one row per CDR3 protein. The profile shows approximately 1,300 distinct CDR3 sequences, roughly two thirds of them singletons. The definition of memory subsets for TEMRA sorting was based on CD27 and CD45RA staining. The specimen was CD8+ TEMRA cells from PBMCs. The subset here: FACS-sorted terminally differentiated effector memory CD8+ T cells re-expressing CD45RA (CD8+ TEMRA). The origin of the receptors is a human donor with Susac syndrome.

Notes on this clonotype: Sequence at one end of the junction differs from germline and may be a read error. The V call is TRBV11-1, the J call TRBJ2-6; D assignment may be TRBD1 or TRBD2 (5 bases each). The CDR3 sequence is 19 residues long. The germline gives CDR1 SGHAT, CDR2 FQDESV (reference sequence). The DNA of the CDR3 is TGTGCCATCAGCTTTGAGGGCAGGGATTCCCACTTTGGGGCCAACGTCCTGACTTTC. Encoded protein: CAISFEGRDSHFGANVLTF. Full variable domain (missing parts from reference TRBV11-1 and TRBJ2-6): EAEVAQSPRYKITEKSQAVAFWCDPISGHATLYWYRQILGQGPELLVQFQDESVVDDSQLPKDRFSAERLKGVDSTLKIQPAELGDSAMYLCAISFEGRDSHFGANVLTFGAGSRLTVL.

A remark on this clonotype: Compared with germline, one end of the junction differs, possibly owing to a read error. The chain links TRBV7-9 to TRBJ2-6; possibly TRBD1 or TRBD2 for D (5 bases each). Germline loops: CDR1 SEHNR, CDR2 FQNEAQ (reference sequence). The CDR3 runs 19 residues. CDR3 DNA: TGTGCCAGCATCTTAGAGGGCAGGGATTCCCAGTTTGGGGCCAACGTCCTGACTTTC. As protein: CASILEGRDSQFGANVLTF.

The chain is built from TRBV4-1 and TRBJ2-7; D call uncertain. The CDR3 runs to 13 residues. CDR1 and CDR2 (germline): MGHRA, YSYEKL. V was cut by 0 bases and J by 3 bases, with 6 bases left in between. CDR3 in DNA: TGCGCCAGCAGCCAAGAAAGGGACTACGAGCAGTACTTC. Its protein is CASSQERDYEQYF.

This clonotype was observed a few times. The rearrangement joins TRBV27 to TRBJ1-2, with 7 bases fitting TRBD1. The length of the CDR3 is 16 residues. Germline CDR1 MNHEY, CDR2 SMNVEV (reference sequence). V was clipped by 0 bases and J by 2 bases; unmatched bases: 6. The CDR3 nucleotides are TGTGCCAGCAGTTTATCCGTTTCGACAGGGAACTATGGCTACACCTTC. Amino acid sequence: CASSLSVSTGNYGYTF.

Regarding this clonotype: The junction shows a germline mismatch at one end, possibly a read error. The chain couples TRBV9 to TRBJ1-1, with D possibly matching TRBD1 (6 bases). This CDR3 is 13 amino acids long. The germline gives CDR1 SGDLS, CDR2 YYNGEE. This chain's CDR3 is CASSAGQDTEVFF. DNA of the CDR3: TGTGCCAGCAGCGCGGGACAAGACACTGAAGTTTTCTTT.

V and J are TRBV11-1 and TRBJ2-1; TRBD2 matches 9 bases. V lost 5 bases, J lost 0 bases, and 17 bases stayed unmatched. The V gene's germline CDR1 is SGHAT and CDR2 FQDESV (reference sequence). CDR3 length: 20 amino acids. The CDR3 spells CASSLLLGLSGGSSYNEQFF. CDR3 DNA sequence: TGTGCCAGCAGCCTCCTCCTGGGTTTGAGCGGGGGGAGCTCCTACAATGAGCAGTTCTTC.

V is TRBV5-1 and J is TRBJ2-2; TRBD2 is a possible D gene (5 bases). The germline V and J ends were trimmed by 0 bases and 5 bases, with 14 bases remaining between them. CDR1 and CDR2 from the germline V gene are SGHRS and YFSETQ. This CDR3 has 16 amino acids. The CDR3 region is CASSLGLLEGTGELFF. CDR3 nucleotides: TGCGCCAGCAGCTTGGGCCTATTAGAGGGAACCGGGGAGCTGTTTTTT.

This clonotype occurred a few times. V gene TRBV7-9 combines with J gene TRBJ2-7; possibly TRBD2 for D (6 bases). V lost 0 bases and J lost 3, with 12 bases in between. The CDR3 runs to 15 residues. Germline CDR1 is SEHNR and CDR2 is FQNEAQ (reference sequence). CDR3 residues: CASSLAVGGLYEQYF. The CDR3 DNA sequence: TGTGCCAGCAGCTTAGCGGTTGGAGGGCTCTACGAGCAGTACTTC.

The chain has TRBV5-6 and TRBJ2-3; TRBD2 matches at 13 bases. From germline, CDR1 is SGHDT and CDR2 YYEEEE. J lost 5 bases, V lost 4 bases, and 4 bases had no gene match. This CDR3 region has 15 residues. CDR3 region: CASSATSGGQDTQYF. CDR3 bases: TGTGCCAGCAGCGCGACTAGCGGGGGGCAAGATACGCAGTATTTT. Full variable domain (remainder filled in from reference TRBV5-6 and TRBJ2-3): DAGVTQSPTHLIKTRGQQVTLRCSPKSGHDTVSWYQQALGQGPQFIFQYYEEEERQRGNFPDRFSGHQFPNYSSELNVNALLLGDSALYLCASSATSGGQDTQYFGPGTRLTVL.

This clonotype is deemed large. This chain connects TRBV4-1 to TRBJ2-5; TRBD1 is a possible D gene (5 bases). Trimming cost V 0 bases and J 1 base, with 9 bases left between them. This CDR3 is built from 15 residues. From germline, CDR1 is MGHRA and CDR2 YSYEKL. The CDR3 sequence is CASSQETGPQETQYF. The CDR3 DNA is TGCGCCAGCAGCCAAGAAACAGGACCCCAAGAGACCCAGTACTTC.

The rearrangement links TRBV9 to TRBJ2-1; the match to TRBD2 covers 9 bases. The V gene end was trimmed by 6 bases and the J gene end by 8 bases; junction bases not matched to a gene: 12. This CDR3 is built from 15 residues. Germline V lookup: CDR1 SGDLS, CDR2 YYNGEE. CDR3 DNA sequence: TGTGCCAGCACCGCCCGCGGGGGGGCTTACGATGAGCAGTTCTTC. Protein sequence: CASTARGGAYDEQFF.

The rearrangement links TRBV15 to TRBJ1-5; the D is unclear. Trimming took off 1 base at V and 0 bases at J, with 10 bases between the two ends. This CDR3 is built from 16 residues. CDR1 and CDR2 (germline): LNHNV, YYDKDF (reference sequence). CDR3 sequence reads: CATSRGAPYSNQPQHF. CDR3 DNA: TGTGCCACCAGCAGAGGGGCACCCTATAGCAATCAGCCCCAGCATTTT.

This clonotype was seen more than once but under ten times. The chain recombines TRBV7-6 with TRBJ2-3, with 11 bases matching TRBD2. J lost 2 bases, V lost 5 bases, and 9 bases had no gene match. The CDR3 length is 17 residues. CDR1 is SGHVS, CDR2 FNYEAQ, per germline. CDR3 in DNA: TGTGCCAGCAGCCCCACGGGACTAGCGGAGCTCACAGATACGCAGTATTTT. Protein: CASSPTGLAELTDTQYF.

As to this clonotype: At one of its ends the junction is not consistent with the germline gene, which may arise from a read error. The chain couples TRBV4-3 to TRBJ1-1; D is undetermined. The CDR3 is 13 residues long. Looked up from germline, CDR1 is LGHNA and CDR2 is YSLEER. The CDR3 DNA follows: TGCGCCAGCAGCCCCGCCAGGAACACTGAAGTTTTCTTT. As protein: CASSPARNTEVFF.

With regard to this clonotype: At one end the junction does not follow the germline gene, possibly because of a read error. The V call is TRBV30, the J call TRBJ2-4; D unclear. This CDR3 is 15 amino acids long. Germline-derived CDR1 and CDR2 are GTSNPN and SVGIG (reference sequence). The CDR3 here is CSWGISYLAKNIQYF. The CDR3 DNA sequence: TGTTCCTGGGGAATTAGCTATCTAGCCAAAAACATTCAGTACTTC.

The chain couples TRBV30 to TRBJ2-4, with D uncertain. Trimming left V 6 bases short and J 0 bases short, with 15 bases between. The CDR3 consists of 15 residues. Germline lookup yields CDR1 GTSNPN and CDR2 SVGIG (reference sequence). The CDR3 sequence is CACGICDLAKNIQYF. CDR3 in DNA: TGTGCCTGTGGAATTTGCGATCTAGCCAAAAACATTCAGTACTTC.

This clonotype is large within its sample. The chain is built from TRBV5-1 and TRBJ2-5, with TRBD2 matching 9 bases. The CDR3 contains 16 residues. Per germline, CDR1 SGHRS and CDR2 YFSETQ. Trimming removed 6 bases from V and 1 base from J; junction bases left unmatched: 10. CDR3 amino acids: CASTPTERGVQETQYF. The CDR3 DNA reads as TGCGCCAGCACCCCGACGGAGCGGGGGGTCCAAGAGACCCAGTACTTC.

The DNA for the CDR3 is TGCAGTGCGGCAGGGGATTATGGCTACACCTTC. Encoded protein: CSAAGDYGYTF. V and J are TRBV20-1 and TRBJ1-2; possible D gene TRBD1, 6 bases. The CDR3 runs to 11 residues. Trimming took 6 bases from V and 5 from J, leaving 10 bases between them. Germline CDR1 DFQATT, CDR2 SNEGSKA (reference sequence).

The chain is built from TRBV21-1 and TRBJ2-1. TRBV21-1 is a pseudogene segment. The CDR3 consists of 17 residues. The CDR3 loop reads CASSLQIATPSDNEQFF. CDR3 DNA sequence: TGTGCCAGCAGTCTACAAATAGCTACACCATCCGACAATGAGCAGTTCTTC.

This rearrangement joins TRBV25-1 to TRBJ1-5; 7 bases fit TRBD1. The CDR3 covers 15 residues. With V trimmed by 3 bases and J by 4 bases, 6 bases remained unmatched. Germline-derived CDR1 and CDR2 are MGHDK and SYGVNS. Here the CDR3 DNA reads TGTGCCAGCAGTGAGGCTGAGACAGGGAATCAGCCCCAGCATTTT. It is translated as CASSEAETGNQPQHF.

With respect to this clonotype: A read error may account for a junction end that differs from germline. The V gene is TRBV7-9, the J gene TRBJ2-3, with D maybe TRBD2 (6 bases). Germline-derived CDR1 and CDR2 are SEHNR and FQNEAQ (reference sequence). The CDR3 covers 15 residues. CDR3 bases: TGTTCCAGCAGCCCCGAGGGCCGGGGGACAGATACGCAGTATTTT. Translation gives CSSSPEGRGTDTQYF.

The rearrangement links TRBV4-3 to TRBJ1-1, with no clear D. Germline V lookup: CDR1 LGHNA, CDR2 YSLEER. The CDR3 is 13 amino acids. V was pared by 4 bases and J by 6 bases, with 12 bases between. The CDR3 spells CASSPSSNSEAFF. CDR3 DNA: TGCGCCAGCAGCCCCTCCAGTAACTCTGAAGCTTTCTTT.

This clonotype is large (0.1 to 1%) within its sample. The chain carries TRBV18 and TRBJ2-7; 8 positions agree with TRBD1. Germline-derived CDR1 and CDR2 are KGHSH and LQKENI. This CDR3 region has 15 residues. With 3 bases clipped from V and 5 bases from J, the junction kept 9 bases outside the gene matches. The CDR3 reads CASSPRQGFVDEQYF. The CDR3 DNA sequence: TGTGCCAGCTCACCGAGACAGGGGTTCGTGGACGAGCAGTACTTC.